This TCR beta chain was retrieved from a study of shared clonotypes between healthy human individuals. Germline V lookup: CDR1 SGHRS, CDR2 YFSETQ. This CDR3 is 16 amino acids long. V trimming: 4 bases; J trimming: 7 bases; junction bases outside the gene matches: 11. For every subset, genomic DNA was evenly distributed across several immunoSEQ plates. Profiled with immunoSEQ multiplex PCR; TCRdb holds only in-frame clones, not every one. The sample consists of a few hundred thousand clones, about 96% of them appearing once. Donors, healthy HIV-negative adults, lacked recent acute infections or vaccinations. CD45RO+ cells and CCR7-negative CD45RA+ TemRA cells were combined as CD8 memory. Details on this clone: Antigen unknown.

Study-level points and caveats: Since donors were few, the genetic and exposure-history diversity represented was limited.

The sequence was collected from a man between 25 and 39 years old in good health. V usage is TRBV5-1 and J usage is TRBJ2-5; 12 nucleotides match TRBD2. Sequences were obtained from memory CD8+ T cells sorted from blood. Specified subset: CD45RO+ cells pooled with CCR7-negative TemRA cells. As DNA, the CDR3 is TGCGCCAGCAGCGCGGGGACTAGCGGGTCGCTTAGGACCCAGTACTTC. Translated, it gives CASSAGTSGSLRTQYF.